The present entry profiles one T cell receptor (beta chain) with its context. The sample belongs to a study of PD-L1 blockade in urothelial cancer. This CDR3 region has 15 residues. The germline gives CDR1 MNHEY, CDR2 SVGAGI. Trimming left V 6 bases short and J 0 bases short, with 13 bases between. The sample's time point: peripheral blood 6 weeks after treatment start. Metastatic or locally advanced urothelial carcinoma was present in the patients. TCRdb keeps only in-frame clones here, not all; method: immunoSEQ multiplex PCR. The sample holds about 120,000 clones; 86% are singletons and the top ten take roughly 2.6%.

The sequencing used PBMCs, collected around atezolizumab (anti-PD-L1) treatment. The rearrangement joins TRBV6-5 to TRBJ2-3, with D perhaps matching TRBD1 (6 bases). The TCR comes from a man over 45 with urothelial cancer. In nucleotides, the CDR3 is TGTGCCAGCAGCCCACGGACAGCCAGCACAGATACGCAGTATTTT. Its translation: CASSPRTASTDTQYF.